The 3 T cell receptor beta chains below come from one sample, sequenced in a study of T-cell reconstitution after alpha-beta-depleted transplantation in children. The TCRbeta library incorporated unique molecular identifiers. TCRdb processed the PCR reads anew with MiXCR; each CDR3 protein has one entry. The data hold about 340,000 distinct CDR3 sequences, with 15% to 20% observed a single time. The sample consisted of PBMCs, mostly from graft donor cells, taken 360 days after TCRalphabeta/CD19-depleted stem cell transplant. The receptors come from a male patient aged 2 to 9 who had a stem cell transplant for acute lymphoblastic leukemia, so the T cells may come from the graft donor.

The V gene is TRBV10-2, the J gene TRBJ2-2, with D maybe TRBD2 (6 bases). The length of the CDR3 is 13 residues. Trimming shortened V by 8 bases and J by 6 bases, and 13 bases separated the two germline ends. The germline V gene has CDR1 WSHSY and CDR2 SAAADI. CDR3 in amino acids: CASSATRPGELFF. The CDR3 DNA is TGCGCCAGCTCGGCGACTAGACCCGGGGAGCTGTTTTTT.

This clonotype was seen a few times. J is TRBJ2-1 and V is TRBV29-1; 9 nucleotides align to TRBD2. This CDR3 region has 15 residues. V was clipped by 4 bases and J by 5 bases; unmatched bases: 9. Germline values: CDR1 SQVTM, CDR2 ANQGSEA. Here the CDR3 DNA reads TGCAGCGTTGTGGTGCGGGAGGGCCTCCACAATGAGCAGTTCTTC. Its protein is CSVVVREGLHNEQFF.

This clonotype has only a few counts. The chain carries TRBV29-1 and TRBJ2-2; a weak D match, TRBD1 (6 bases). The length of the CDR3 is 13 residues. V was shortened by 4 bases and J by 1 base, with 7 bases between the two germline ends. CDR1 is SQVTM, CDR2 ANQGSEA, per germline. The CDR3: CSVVDRNTGELFF. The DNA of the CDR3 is TGCAGCGTTGTGGACAGGAACACCGGGGAGCTGTTTTTT.